The text below deals with one TCR beta chain. Antigen unknown. The sample comes from a study of blood T cells in healthy people across ages. Regarding the study as a whole: Underestimates were what the diversity estimates from one million T cells were considered to be.

With a J-beta primer mix and a sample-barcoded 5' primer, a second PCR ran about 7 to 12 cycles. MiXCR was run by TCRdb on the 5' RACE reads, yielding one entry per CDR3 protein. The table records roughly 1.5 million distinct CDR3 sequences, roughly 43% of them present only once. The source is a woman between 18 and 29 years old in good health. The sequencing input was blood.

The CDR3 sequence is CASSYTTGKGDTGELFF. The CDR3 nucleotides read TGTGCCAGCAGTTACACCACAGGGAAGGGGGACACCGGGGAGCTGTTTTTT. The chain uses TRBV6-2 or TRBV6-3 and TRBJ2-2, with D possibly being TRBD1 (6 bases). The CDR3 runs to 17 residues. The V and J ends lost 2 bases and 3 bases respectively, with 16 bases between them. In germline, CDR1 is MNHEY, CDR2 SVGEGT.